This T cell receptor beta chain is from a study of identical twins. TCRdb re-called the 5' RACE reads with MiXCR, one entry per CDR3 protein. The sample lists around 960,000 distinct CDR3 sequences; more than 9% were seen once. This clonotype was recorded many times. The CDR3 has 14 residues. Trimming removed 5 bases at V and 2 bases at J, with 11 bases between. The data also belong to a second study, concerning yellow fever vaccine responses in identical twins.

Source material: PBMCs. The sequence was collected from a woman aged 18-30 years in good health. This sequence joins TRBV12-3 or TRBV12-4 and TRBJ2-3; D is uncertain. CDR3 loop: CASSGPRSTDTQYF. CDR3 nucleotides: TGTGCCAGCAGTGGACCACGGTCCACAGATACGCAGTATTTT.